The 14 T cell receptor beta chains listed next were all sequenced from one sample in a study of blood T cells in healthy people across ages. Sample-barcoded 5' priming and a J-beta primer mix drove a second PCR of about 6 to 12 cycles. MiXCR was run by TCRdb on the 5' RACE reads, yielding one entry per CDR3 protein. This sample yields some 710,000 distinct CDR3 sequences, of which about 42% are seen a single time; roughly 18% belongs to the top ten. Sequenced input: blood. Receptors originate from a man older than 75 in good health.

This clonotype was counted a few times. The chain has TRBV20-1 and TRBJ2-5; TRBD2 matches at 10 bases. Germline lookup yields CDR1 DFQATT and CDR2 SNEGSKA (reference sequence). V was pared by 5 bases and J by 3 bases, with 9 bases of the junction left unmatched. The CDR3 spans 15 residues. CDR3 sequence (DNA): TGCAGTGCTGAGGCCCTAGCGGGAGTAGAAGAGACCCAGTACTTC. This sequence encodes CSAEALAGVEETQYF.

This clonotype was found a few times. The chain joins TRBV3-1 to TRBJ2-7; the D is unclear. Trimming took off 0 bases at V and 5 bases at J, with 17 bases between the two ends. This CDR3 has 16 residues. The germline CDR1 and CDR2 sequences are LGHDT and YNNKEL (reference sequence). CDR3: CASSQDWGSYHDEQYF. The DNA of the CDR3 is TGTGCCAGCAGCCAAGATTGGGGATCTTATCACGACGAGCAGTACTTC.

This clonotype was seen a few times. The rearrangement joins TRBV28 to TRBJ2-5; 10 nucleotides match TRBD2. V was clipped by 3 bases and J by 5 bases; unmatched bases: 6. The CDR3 contains 15 residues. In germline, CDR1 is MDHEN, CDR2 SYDVKM. CDR3 nucleotide sequence: TGTGCCAGCAGTTTTTTAGCGGGGGGTGGTGAGACCCAGTACTTC. Amino acids: CASSFLAGGGETQYF.

Only a few counts were recorded for this clonotype. The junction departs from the called germline gene at one end, perhaps through a read error. The CDR3 DNA reads TGTGCCAGCAGCTTAACGAATGAGCAGTTCTTC. It codes for CASSLTNEQFF. This sequence joins TRBV5-1 and TRBJ2-1; D is unclear. Per the germline V gene, CDR1 is SGHRS and CDR2 is YFSETQ. The CDR3 totals 11 residues.

This clonotype occurred once. The chain is built from TRBV28 and TRBJ2-5, with a possible D match to TRBD1 (6 bases). TRBJ2-7 explains the end of the DNA better; the J call may be wrong. The germline gives CDR1 MDHEN, CDR2 SYDVKM. The CDR3 runs to 15 residues. Here the CDR3 DNA reads TGTGCCAGCGTCTCTCCCGGGACACCTACCTACGAGCAGTACTTC. The encoded protein is CASVSPGTPTYEQYF.

The CDR3 bases are TGTGCCAGTCGACTAGCGGGAGGACCCAATGAGCAGTTCTTC. Its translation: CASRLAGGPNEQFF. The V call is TRBV6-2 or TRBV6-3, the J call TRBJ2-1, with TRBD2 matching 13 bases. V gave up 9 bases and J gave up 6 bases; unmatched junction bases: 5. This CDR3 spans 14 amino acids. Germline CDR1 MNHEY, CDR2 SVGEGT.

The sample holds many counts of this clonotype. The chain joins TRBV6-1 to TRBJ2-7; D perhaps matches TRBD1 (5 bases). The ends were cut back, 7 bases at V and 3 bases at J, with 10 bases in the middle. The length of the CDR3 is 12 residues. Germline assignment: CDR1 MNHNS and CDR2 SASEGT. The CDR3 bases are TGTGCCAGCAAAGACAGTTACTACGAGCAGTACTTC. Its protein is CASKDSYYEQYF.

This clonotype has more than one count but fewer than ten. The CDR3 DNA follows: TGTGCCAGCAGCCGCCAAGGGACAAACACCTTC. Its protein is CASSRQGTNTF. The chain carries TRBV12-3 or TRBV12-4 and TRBJ1-2, with D possibly being TRBD1 (6 bases). The CDR3 runs to 11 residues. Trimming left V 6 bases short and J 12 bases short, with 14 bases between.

The gene calls are TRBV7-2 and TRBJ2-5; 7 bases line up with TRBD1. The CDR3 totals 15 residues. Per the germline V gene, CDR1 is SGHTA and CDR2 is FQGNSA. The J segment lost 2 bases and the V segment lost 3 bases, leaving 6 bases of the junction unmatched. The CDR3 loop reads CASSFQGGQQETQYF. As DNA, the CDR3 is TGTGCCAGCAGCTTCCAAGGGGGCCAACAAGAGACCCAGTACTTC.

CDR3 residues: CASSLVGTGSYNEQFF. CDR3 nucleotides: TGTGCCAGCAGTTTAGTCGGGACTGGGTCCTACAATGAGCAGTTCTTC. The chain combines TRBV12-3 or TRBV12-4 with TRBJ2-1, with a weak D call TRBD2 (6 bases). The V gene lost 1 base and the J gene lost 1 base, with 11 bases spanning the gap. This CDR3 has 16 residues.

The chain links TRBV20-1 to TRBJ2-7; D is unresolved. The closer fit of TRBJ2-5 to the DNA end suggests the J call may be wrong. CDR3 length: 11 residues. Germline values: CDR1 DFQATT, CDR2 SNEGSKA (reference sequence). The CDR3 reads CSAPTEETQYF. The CDR3 DNA sequence: TGCAGTGCTCCGACGGAAGAGACCCAGTACTTC.

This clonotype came up a few times. This chain uses TRBV12-3 or TRBV12-4 with TRBJ1-1, with D perhaps matching TRBD1 (5 bases). CDR3 length: 15 residues. V gave up 5 bases and J gave up 4 bases, with 17 bases separating them. The CDR3 spells CASSPRQGSSTEAFF. Written as DNA, the CDR3 is TGTGCCAGCAGTCCCAGGCAGGGAAGTAGCACTGAAGCTTTCTTT.

A word on this clonotype: A much larger clonotype is one base distant, so this may be a read error. The chain carries TRBV5-1 and TRBJ2-5; no reliable D call. The CDR3 is 14 amino acids. V lost 4 bases to trimming and J lost 2 bases, with 12 bases between them. Germline-derived CDR1 and CDR2 are SGHRS and YFSETQ. The CDR3 DNA reads TGCGCCAGCAGCCCGGTAGCAGGACAAGAGACCCAGTACTTC. Protein: CASSPVAGQETQYF.

This clonotype was seen more than once but under ten times. The rearrangement joins TRBV20-1 to TRBJ2-3, with TRBD2 matching over 7 bases. From germline, CDR1 is DFQATT and CDR2 SNEGSKA (reference sequence). V was clipped by 2 bases and J by 1 base; unmatched bases: 6. The CDR3 consists of 15 residues. For the CDR3, the DNA is TGCAGTGCTAGACCATCCCTAGCGGGCACAGATACGCAGTATTTT. Encoded protein: CSARPSLAGTDTQYF.